This T cell receptor beta chain came from a study of blood T cell repertoires in COVID-19. Study summary: COVID-19 samples, acute and convalescent, were from the United States, Italy and Spain. Sources were T cells, B-cell-depleted T cells, or PBMCs; the material itself was cDNA or gDNA.

Germline V lookup: CDR1 SGHAT, CDR2 FQDESV (reference sequence). The V end was cut by 1 base, the J end by 7 bases, with 17 bases between. This CDR3 is 16 amino acids long. This clone showed up just a few times. TCRdb's copy holds only in-frame clones and misses some; the assay was immunoSEQ multiplex PCR. Of a few hundred thousand clones in the sample, around 88% are singletons; the top ten hold around 1.5%. Sequenced: peripheral blood. The V call is TRBV11-1, the J call TRBJ2-1; D uncertain. The clonotype originates from a woman aged 45-65 years with acute or convalescent COVID-19. CDR3 sequence (DNA): TGTGCCAGCAGCTTAGTCGCTTCTGCGGCCTGGAATGAGCAGTTCTTC. It is translated as CASSLVASAAWNEQFF.